The text below deals with one T cell receptor beta chain. This sample is drawn from a study of blood T cell repertoires in COVID-19. Germline V lookup: CDR1 SGHAT, CDR2 FQNNGV. The CDR3 totals 15 residues. V lost 5 bases and J 0 bases, leaving 11 bases between the germline ends. Profiled with immunoSEQ multiplex PCR; TCRdb holds only in-frame clones, not every one. In the table there are about 94,000 clones, roughly 87% of which are singletons. The rearrangement uses TRBV11-2 and TRBJ1-5, with unresolved D. The origin of this receptor is a woman older than 75 with acute or convalescent COVID-19. Sequenced material: peripheral blood. DNA for the CDR3: TGTGCCAGCAGCCCCGGCGGTTATAGCAATCAGCCCCAGCATTTT. Protein sequence: CASSPGGYSNQPQHF.